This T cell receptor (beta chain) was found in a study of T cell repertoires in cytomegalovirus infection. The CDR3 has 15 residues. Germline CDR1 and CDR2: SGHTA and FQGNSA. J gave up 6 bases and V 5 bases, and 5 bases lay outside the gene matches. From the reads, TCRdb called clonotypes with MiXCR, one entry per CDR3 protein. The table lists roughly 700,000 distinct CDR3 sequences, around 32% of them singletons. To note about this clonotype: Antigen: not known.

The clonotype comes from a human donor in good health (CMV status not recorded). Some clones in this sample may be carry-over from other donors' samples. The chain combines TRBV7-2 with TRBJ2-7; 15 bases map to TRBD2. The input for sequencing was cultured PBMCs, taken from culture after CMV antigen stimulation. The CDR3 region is CASSHPGLAGGEQYF. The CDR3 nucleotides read TGTGCCAGCAGCCATCCGGGACTAGCGGGAGGCGAGCAGTACTTC.